This TCR beta chain was found in a study of blood T cell repertoires in COVID-19. V lost 3 bases to trimming and J lost 7 bases, with 18 bases between them. Germline V gives CDR1 SGHVS, CDR2 FQNEAQ. The CDR3 contains 15 residues. Libraries were prepared by immunoSEQ multiplex PCR; TCRdb keeps only in-frame clonotypes and omits some of them. This sample yields roughly 59,000 clones, of which approximately 78% are seen a single time; approximately 12% belongs to the top ten. Only a few counts were recorded for this clone. The sample consisted of peripheral blood. This clonotype was obtained from an elderly man with acute or convalescent COVID-19. V is TRBV7-8 and J is TRBJ2-5, with D possibly being TRBD2 (6 bases). CDR3 region: CASSLNGGRTGTQYF. CDR3 sequence (DNA): TGTGCCAGCAGCTTGAACGGGGGTCGAACGGGGACCCAGTACTTC.